The text below deals with one T cell receptor (beta chain). The antigen remains undetermined. This sample stems from a study of monozygotic twins with inflammatory bowel disease. Study conclusions and caveats: Healthy co-twins had higher TCRbeta inverse Simpson diversity than their IBD twins.

After re-calling the 5' RACE reads, TCRdb lists one entry per CDR3 protein, DNA absent. This table lists some 160,000 distinct CDR3 sequences. The sample was blood. This sequence originates from a human donor with ulcerative colitis or Crohn's disease, or a healthy co-twin of an affected twin (not recorded which).

This chain's CDR3 is CASSLPRASLAGYTF. The chain combines TRBV12-3 or TRBV12-4 with TRBJ1-2. The CDR3 length is 15 residues.